Below, one TCR beta chain is given with its context. The data were obtained in a study of tumor T cells in aggressive B-cell lymphoma. Here immunoSEQ multiplex PCR was the method, and the copy in TCRdb shows in-frame clones only, minus some. The data contain about 3,000 clones, 65% to 90% of them seen just once; the ten biggest clones take up about a sixth. Trimming took off 4 bases at V and 8 bases at J, with 15 bases between the two ends. The CDR3 covers 13 residues. In germline, CDR1 is SGDLS, CDR2 YYNGEE. The rearrangement links TRBV9 to TRBJ1-1; a weak D match, TRBD1 (5 bases). This TCR was sampled from an adult with diffuse large B cell lymphoma. Sequences were obtained from tumor tissue. This chain's CDR3 is CASSPEGLSEAFF. CDR3 DNA: TGTGCCAGCAGCCCGGAGGGGCTCTCCGAAGCTTTCTTT.